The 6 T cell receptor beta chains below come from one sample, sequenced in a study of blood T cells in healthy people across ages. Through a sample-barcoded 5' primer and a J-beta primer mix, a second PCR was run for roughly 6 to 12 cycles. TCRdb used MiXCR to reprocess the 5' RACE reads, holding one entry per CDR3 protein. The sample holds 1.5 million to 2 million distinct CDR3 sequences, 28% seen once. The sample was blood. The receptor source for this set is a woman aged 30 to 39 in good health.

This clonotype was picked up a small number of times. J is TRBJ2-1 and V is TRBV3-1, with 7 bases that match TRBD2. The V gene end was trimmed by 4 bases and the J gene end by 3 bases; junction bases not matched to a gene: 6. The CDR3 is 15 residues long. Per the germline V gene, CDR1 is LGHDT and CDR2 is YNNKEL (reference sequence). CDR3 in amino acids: CASSPSSGYYNEQFF. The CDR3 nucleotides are TGTGCCAGCAGCCCTTCTAGCGGTTACTACAATGAGCAGTTCTTC.

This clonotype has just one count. The CDR3 here is CASSQNICQGSYEQYF. CDR3 coding DNA: TGTGCCAGCAGTCAAAACATATGCCAGGGGTCCTACGAGCAGTACTTC. The J gene is TRBJ2-4, the V gene TRBV27; maybe TRBD1 (6 bases). The end of the DNA is better explained by TRBJ2-7, so the J call may be wrong. Germline-derived CDR1 and CDR2 are MNHEY and SMNVEV (reference sequence). The CDR3 runs 16 residues.

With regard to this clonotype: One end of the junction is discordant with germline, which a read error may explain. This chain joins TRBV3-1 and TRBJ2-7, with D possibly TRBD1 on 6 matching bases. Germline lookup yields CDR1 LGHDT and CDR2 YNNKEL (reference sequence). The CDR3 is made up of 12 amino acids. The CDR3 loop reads CAGSRTAYEQYF. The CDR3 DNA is TGTGCCGGCAGTAGGACAGCATACGAGCAGTACTTC.

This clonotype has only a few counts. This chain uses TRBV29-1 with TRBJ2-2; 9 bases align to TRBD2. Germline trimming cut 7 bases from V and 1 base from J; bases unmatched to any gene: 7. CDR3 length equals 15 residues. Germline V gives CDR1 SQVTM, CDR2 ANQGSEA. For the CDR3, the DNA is TGCAGCGCCGGAGTAGCGGGAGTGAACACCGGGGAGCTGTTTTTT. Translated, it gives CSAGVAGVNTGELFF.

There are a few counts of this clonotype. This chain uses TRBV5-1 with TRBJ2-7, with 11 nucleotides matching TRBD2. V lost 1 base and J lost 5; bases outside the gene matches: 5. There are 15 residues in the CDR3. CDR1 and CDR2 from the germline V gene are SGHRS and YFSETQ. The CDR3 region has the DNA TGCGCCAGCAGCTTGCGACTAGCGGGAAGCGACGAGCAGTACTTC. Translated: CASSLRLAGSDEQYF.

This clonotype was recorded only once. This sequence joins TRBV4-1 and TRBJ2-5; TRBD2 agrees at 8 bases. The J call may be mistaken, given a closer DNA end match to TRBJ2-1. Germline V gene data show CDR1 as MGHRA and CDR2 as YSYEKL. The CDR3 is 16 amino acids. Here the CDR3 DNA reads TGCGCCAGCAGCCAAGTGGAGCGGGGGTTGGGAGAGACCCAGTTCTTC. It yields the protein CASSQVERGLGETQFF.